This T cell receptor beta chain is drawn from a study of CD8+ T cells in alopecia areata. In the study overall: In an open-label trial, patients got 5 to 10 mg tofacitinib twice daily.

Following RNA extraction, reverse transcription yielded cDNA that acted as the sequencing template. Profiled with immunoSEQ multiplex PCR; TCRdb holds only in-frame clones, not every one. The sample yields hundreds of thousands of clones, roughly two thirds seen once. Germline assignment: CDR1 SGHDT and CDR2 YYEEEE. Trimming stripped 4 bases from V and 0 bases from J, with 5 bases between. The CDR3 spans 13 residues. Sorted populations comprised CD4+ and CD8+ T cells obtained from PBMCs. The specimen comprised CD4+ T cells sorted from blood, sampled at week 0. The sequence was collected from a human donor with alopecia areata. The chain is built from TRBV5-6 and TRBJ1-3; unclear D gene. The CDR3 sequence: CASSLISGNTIYF. Here the CDR3 DNA reads TGTGCCAGCAGCCTGATCTCTGGAAACACCATATATTTT.